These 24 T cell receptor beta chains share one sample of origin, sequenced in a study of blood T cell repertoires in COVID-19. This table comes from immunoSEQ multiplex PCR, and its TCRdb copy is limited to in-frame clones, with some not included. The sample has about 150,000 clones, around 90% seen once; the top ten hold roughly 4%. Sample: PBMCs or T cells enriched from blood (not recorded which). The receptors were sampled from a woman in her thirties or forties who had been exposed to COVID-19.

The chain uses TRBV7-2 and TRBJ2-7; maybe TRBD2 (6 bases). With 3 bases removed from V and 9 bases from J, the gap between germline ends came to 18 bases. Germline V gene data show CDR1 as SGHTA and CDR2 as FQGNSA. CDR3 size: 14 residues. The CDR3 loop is CASSFGGELSLQYF. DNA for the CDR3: TGTGCCAGCAGCTTTGGCGGGGAGCTATCTCTGCAGTACTTC.

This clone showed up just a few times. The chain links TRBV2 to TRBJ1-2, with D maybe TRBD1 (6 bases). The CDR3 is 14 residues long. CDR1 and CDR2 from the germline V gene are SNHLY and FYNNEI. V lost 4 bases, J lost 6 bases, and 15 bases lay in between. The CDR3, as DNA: TGTGCCAGCAGTGCCCAACAGGGAGCGGATGGCTACACCTTC. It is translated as CASSAQQGADGYTF.

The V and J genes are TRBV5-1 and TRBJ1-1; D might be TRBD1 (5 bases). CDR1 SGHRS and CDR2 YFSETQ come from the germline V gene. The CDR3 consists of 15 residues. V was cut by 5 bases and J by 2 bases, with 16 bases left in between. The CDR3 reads CASRAVADRNTEAFF. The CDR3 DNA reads TGCGCCAGCAGGGCCGTGGCCGACAGAAACACTGAAGCTTTCTTT.

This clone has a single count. The CDR3 sequence: CASSPQAPTEAFF. CDR3 DNA sequence: TGCGCCAGCAGCCCACAGGCCCCCACTGAAGCTTTCTTT. The rearrangement uses TRBV5-1 and TRBJ1-1, with TRBD1 as a possible D gene (5 bases). There are 13 residues in the CDR3. Between the trimmed V and J ends, which lost 4 bases and 4 bases, there was a span of 11 bases. The germline V gene has CDR1 SGHRS and CDR2 YFSETQ.

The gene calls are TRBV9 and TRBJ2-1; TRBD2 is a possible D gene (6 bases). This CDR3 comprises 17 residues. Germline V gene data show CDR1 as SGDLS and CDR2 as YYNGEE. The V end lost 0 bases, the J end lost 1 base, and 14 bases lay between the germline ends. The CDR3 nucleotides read TGTGCCAGCAGCGTAGGCTCCGGGGGTAGGTCCTACAATGAGCAGTTCTTC. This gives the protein CASSVGSGGRSYNEQFF.

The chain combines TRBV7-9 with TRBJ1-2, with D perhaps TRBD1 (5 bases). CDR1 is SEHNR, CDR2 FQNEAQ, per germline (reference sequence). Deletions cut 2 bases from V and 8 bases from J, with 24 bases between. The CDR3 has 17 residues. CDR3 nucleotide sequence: TGTGCCAGCAGCTTATCCCACCAGGGAGGGCCCTTCGAGGGCTACACCTTC. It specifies CASSLSHQGGPFEGYTF.

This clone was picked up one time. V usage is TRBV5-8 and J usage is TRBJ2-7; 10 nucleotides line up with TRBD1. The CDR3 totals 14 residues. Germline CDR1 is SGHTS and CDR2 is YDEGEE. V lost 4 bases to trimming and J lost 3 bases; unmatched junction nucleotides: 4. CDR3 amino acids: CASSTGQGFYEQYF. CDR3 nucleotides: TGTGCCAGCAGCACGGGACAGGGGTTCTACGAGCAGTACTTC.

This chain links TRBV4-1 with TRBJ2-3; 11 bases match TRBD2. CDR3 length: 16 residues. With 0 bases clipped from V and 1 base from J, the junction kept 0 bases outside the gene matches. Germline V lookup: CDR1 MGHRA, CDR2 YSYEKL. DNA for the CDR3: TGCGCCAGCAGCCAAGAACTAGCGGGAGGCACAGATACGCAGTATTTT. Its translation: CASSQELAGGTDTQYF.

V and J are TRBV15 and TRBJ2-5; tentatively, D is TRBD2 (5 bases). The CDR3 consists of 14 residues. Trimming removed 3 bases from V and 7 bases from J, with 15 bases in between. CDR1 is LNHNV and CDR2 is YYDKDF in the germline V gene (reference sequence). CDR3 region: CATSSDGVGWTQYF. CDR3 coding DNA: TGTGCCACCAGCAGCGACGGGGTAGGATGGACCCAGTACTTC.

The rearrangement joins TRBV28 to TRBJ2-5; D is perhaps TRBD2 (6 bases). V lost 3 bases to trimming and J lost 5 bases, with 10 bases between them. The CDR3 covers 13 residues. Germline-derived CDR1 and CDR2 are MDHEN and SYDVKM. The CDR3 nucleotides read TGTGCCAGCAGTTTGGAGGGAGGCGAGACCCAGTACTTC. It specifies CASSLEGGETQYF. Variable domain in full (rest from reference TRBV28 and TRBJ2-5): DVKVTQSSRYLVKRTGEKVFLECVQDMDHENMFWYRQDPGLGLRLIYFSYDVKMKEKGDIPEGYSVSREKKERFSLILESASTNQTSMYLCASSLEGGETQYFGPGTRLLVL.

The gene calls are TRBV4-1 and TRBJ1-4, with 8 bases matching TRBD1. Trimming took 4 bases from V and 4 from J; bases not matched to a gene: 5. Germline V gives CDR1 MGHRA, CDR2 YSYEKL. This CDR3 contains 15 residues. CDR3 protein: CASSPGQGFNEKLFF. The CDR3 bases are TGCGCCAGCAGCCCAGGACAGGGTTTTAATGAAAAACTGTTTTTT.

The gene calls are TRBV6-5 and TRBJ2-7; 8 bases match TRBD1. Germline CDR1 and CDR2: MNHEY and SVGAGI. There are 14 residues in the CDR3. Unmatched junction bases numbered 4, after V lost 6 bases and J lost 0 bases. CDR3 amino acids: CASRGQVGSYEQYF. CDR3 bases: TGTGCCAGCAGGGGACAGGTTGGCTCCTACGAGCAGTACTTC.

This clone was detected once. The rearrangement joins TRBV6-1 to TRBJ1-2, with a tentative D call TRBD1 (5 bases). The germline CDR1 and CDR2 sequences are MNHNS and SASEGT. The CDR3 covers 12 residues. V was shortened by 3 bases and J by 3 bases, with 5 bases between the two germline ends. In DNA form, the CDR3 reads TGTGCCAGCAGTGACAGGGACTATGGCTACACCTTC. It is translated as CASSDRDYGYTF.

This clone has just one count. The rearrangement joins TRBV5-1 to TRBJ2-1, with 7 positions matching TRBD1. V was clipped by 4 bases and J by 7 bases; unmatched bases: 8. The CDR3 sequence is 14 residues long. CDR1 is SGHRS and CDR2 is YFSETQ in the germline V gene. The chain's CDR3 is CASSMGDSENEQFF. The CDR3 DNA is TGCGCCAGCAGCATGGGGGACAGCGAGAATGAGCAGTTCTTC.

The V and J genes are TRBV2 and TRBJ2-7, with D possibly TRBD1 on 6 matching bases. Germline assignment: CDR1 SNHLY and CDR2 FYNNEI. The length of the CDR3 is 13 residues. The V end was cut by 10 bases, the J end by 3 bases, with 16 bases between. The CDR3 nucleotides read TGTGCCAATTCGAGGAACAGGGACTACGAGCAGTACTTC. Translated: CANSRNRDYEQYF.

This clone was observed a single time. The CDR3 DNA reads as TGTGCCAGCTCTAGGACAGGGGAAGGGGAGCAGTACTTC. Translating it yields CASSRTGEGEQYF. The V gene is TRBV11-3, the J gene TRBJ2-7; TRBD1 agrees at 9 bases. The length of the CDR3 is 13 residues. Germline CDR1 reads SGHNT; CDR2 reads YENEEA. Trimming removed 8 bases from V and 7 bases from J; junction bases left unmatched: 9.

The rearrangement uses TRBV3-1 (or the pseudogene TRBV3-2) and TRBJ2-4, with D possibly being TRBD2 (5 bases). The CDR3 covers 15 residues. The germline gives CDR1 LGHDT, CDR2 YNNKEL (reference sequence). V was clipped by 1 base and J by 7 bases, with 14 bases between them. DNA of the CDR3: TGTGCCAGCAGCCAAGCACGGGCCTGGAGGAACATTCAGTACTTC. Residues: CASSQARAWRNIQYF.

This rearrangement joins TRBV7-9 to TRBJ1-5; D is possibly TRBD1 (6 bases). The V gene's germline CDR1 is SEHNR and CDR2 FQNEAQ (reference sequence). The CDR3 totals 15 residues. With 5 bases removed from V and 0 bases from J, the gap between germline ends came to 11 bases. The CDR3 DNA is TGTGCCAGCAGCGCAGGGGTAGATAGCAATCAGCCCCAGCATTTT. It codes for CASSAGVDSNQPQHF.

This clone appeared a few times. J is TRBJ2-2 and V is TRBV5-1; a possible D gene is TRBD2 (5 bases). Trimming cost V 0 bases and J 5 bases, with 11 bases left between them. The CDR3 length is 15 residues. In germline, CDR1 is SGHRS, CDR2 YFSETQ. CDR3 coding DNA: TGCGCCAGCAGCTTGGAAGGGAGCGTAACCGGGGAGCTGTTTTTT. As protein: CASSLEGSVTGELFF.

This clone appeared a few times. The CDR3 protein is CASSKPGRGRTNEKLFF. The CDR3 DNA sequence: TGTGCCAGCAGCAAACCCGGGCGAGGGAGGACTAATGAAAAACTGTTTTTT. The chain couples TRBV16 to TRBJ1-4; D is unclear. Germline V gives CDR1 KGHSY, CDR2 FQNENV. This CDR3 is built from 17 residues. V gave up 5 bases and J gave up 2 bases, with 18 bases separating them.

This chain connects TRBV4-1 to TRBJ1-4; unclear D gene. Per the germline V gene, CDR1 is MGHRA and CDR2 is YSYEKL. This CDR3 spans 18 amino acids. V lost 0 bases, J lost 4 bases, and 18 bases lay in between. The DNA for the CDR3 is TGCGCCAGCAGCCAAGAGAGCTTGCGGTCGTATGGTAATGAAAAACTGTTTTTT. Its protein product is CASSQESLRSYGNEKLFF.

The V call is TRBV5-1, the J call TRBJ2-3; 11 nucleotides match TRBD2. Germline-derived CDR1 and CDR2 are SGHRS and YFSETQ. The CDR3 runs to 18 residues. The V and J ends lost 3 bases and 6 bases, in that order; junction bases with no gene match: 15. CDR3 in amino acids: CASSSTSGGAQVADTQYF. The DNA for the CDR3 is TGCGCCAGCAGCTCCACTAGCGGGGGCGCTCAGGTAGCCGATACGCAGTATTTT.

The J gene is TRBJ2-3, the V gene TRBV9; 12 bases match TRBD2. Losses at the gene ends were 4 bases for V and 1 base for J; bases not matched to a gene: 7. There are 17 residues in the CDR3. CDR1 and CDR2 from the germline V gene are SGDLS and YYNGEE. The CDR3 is CASSPRLAGVRTDTQYF. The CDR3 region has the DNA TGTGCCAGCAGCCCCAGACTAGCGGGAGTCCGCACAGATACGCAGTATTTT.

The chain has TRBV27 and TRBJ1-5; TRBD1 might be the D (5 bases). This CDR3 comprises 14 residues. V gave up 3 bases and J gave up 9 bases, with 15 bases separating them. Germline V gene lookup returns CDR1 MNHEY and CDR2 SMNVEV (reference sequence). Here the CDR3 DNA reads TGTGCCAGCAGTTTGAGCAGGGTCAGGGTGCCCCAGCATTTT. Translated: CASSLSRVRVPQHF.